Sequencing of this T cell receptor (beta chain) was carried out in a study of T-cell reconstitution after alpha-beta-depleted transplantation in children. Notes on the study in general: Several hundred expanded graft clones reportedly supplied alpha-beta T cells about two months after transplant. The study traced high day-60 TCRbeta diversity in some patients to surviving recipient T cells and thymic progenitors. T cells produced anew were the main source of T-cell counts and diversity one year after transplant.

With regard to this clonotype: Its specificity is unknown.

Unique molecular identifiers were incorporated during preparation of the TCRbeta library. Each CDR3 protein is one row after TCRdb ran MiXCR on the PCR reads. The data hold around 960,000 distinct CDR3 sequences, with 25% to 35% observed a single time. Trimming removed 7 bases from V and 8 bases from J, with 17 bases in between. Germline V CDR1 and CDR2: MNHNS, SASEGT. This CDR3 is built from 14 residues. The sample consisted of PBMCs, mostly from graft donor cells, taken 360 days after TCRalphabeta/CD19-depleted stem cell transplant. This sequence joins TRBV6-1 and TRBJ1-4; D perhaps matches TRBD1 (5 bases). This TCR was recovered from a boy under three years old who had a stem cell transplant for SCID, so the T cells may come from the graft donor. The CDR3 loop is CASKGPRRAEKLFF. CDR3 DNA: TGTGCCAGCAAGGGGCCCCGCCGGGCGGAAAAACTGTTTTTT.